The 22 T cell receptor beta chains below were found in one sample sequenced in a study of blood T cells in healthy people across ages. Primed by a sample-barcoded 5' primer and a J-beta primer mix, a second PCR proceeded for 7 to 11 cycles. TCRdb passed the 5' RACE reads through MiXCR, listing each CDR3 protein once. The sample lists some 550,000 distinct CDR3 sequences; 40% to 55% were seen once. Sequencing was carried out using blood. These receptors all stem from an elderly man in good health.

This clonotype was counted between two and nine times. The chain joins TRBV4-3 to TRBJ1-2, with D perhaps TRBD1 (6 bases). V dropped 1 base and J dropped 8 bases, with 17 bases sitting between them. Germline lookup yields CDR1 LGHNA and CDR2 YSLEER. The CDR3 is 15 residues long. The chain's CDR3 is CASSQVRQGQEGYTF. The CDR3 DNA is TGCGCCAGCAGCCAAGTCCGCCAGGGGCAGGAAGGCTACACCTTC.

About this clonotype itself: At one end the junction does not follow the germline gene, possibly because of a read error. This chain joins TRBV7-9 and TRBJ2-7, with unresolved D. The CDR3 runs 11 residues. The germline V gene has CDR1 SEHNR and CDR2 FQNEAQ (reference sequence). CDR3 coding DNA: TGTACCAGCAGCTCCACCTACGAGCAGTACTTC. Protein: CTSSSTYEQYF.

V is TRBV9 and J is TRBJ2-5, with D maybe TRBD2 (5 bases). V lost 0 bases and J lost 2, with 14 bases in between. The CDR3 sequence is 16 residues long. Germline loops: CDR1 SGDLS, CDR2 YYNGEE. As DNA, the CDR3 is TGTGCCAGCAGCGTAGACGGGGAAGGTGGGCAAGAGACCCAGTACTTC. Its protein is CASSVDGEGGQETQYF.

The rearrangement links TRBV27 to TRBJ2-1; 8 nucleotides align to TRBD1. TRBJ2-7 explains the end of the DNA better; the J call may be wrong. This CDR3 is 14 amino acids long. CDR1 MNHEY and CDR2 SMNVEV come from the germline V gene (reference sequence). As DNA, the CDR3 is TGTGCCAGCAGTCGACAGGGGATTAACAATGAGCAGTACTTC. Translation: CASSRQGINNEQYF.

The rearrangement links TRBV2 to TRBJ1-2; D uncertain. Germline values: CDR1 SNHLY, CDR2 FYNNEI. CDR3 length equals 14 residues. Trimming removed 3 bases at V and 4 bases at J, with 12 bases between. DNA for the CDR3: TGTGCCAGCAGTGAGACGGCAGGTCTCTATGGCTACACCTTC. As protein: CASSETAGLYGYTF.

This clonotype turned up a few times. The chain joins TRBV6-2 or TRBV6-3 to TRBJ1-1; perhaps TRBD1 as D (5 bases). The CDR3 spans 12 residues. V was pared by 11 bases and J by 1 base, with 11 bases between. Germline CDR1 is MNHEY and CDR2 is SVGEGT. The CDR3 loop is CAAVGTNTEAFF. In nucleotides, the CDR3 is TGTGCCGCCGTAGGGACGAACACTGAAGCTTTCTTT.

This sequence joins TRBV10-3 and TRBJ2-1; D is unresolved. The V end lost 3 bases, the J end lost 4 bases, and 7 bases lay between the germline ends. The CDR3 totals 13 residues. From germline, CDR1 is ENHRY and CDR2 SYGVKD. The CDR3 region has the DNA TGTGCCATCAGTGAATTTGGTTACAATGAGCAGTTCTTC. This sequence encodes CAISEFGYNEQFF.

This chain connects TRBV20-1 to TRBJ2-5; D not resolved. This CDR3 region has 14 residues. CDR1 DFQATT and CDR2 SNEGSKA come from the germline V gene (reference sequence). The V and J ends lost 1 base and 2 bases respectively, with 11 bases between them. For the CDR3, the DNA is TGCAGTGCTAGAGGGTTATACGAGCAAGAGACCCAGTACTTC. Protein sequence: CSARGLYEQETQYF.

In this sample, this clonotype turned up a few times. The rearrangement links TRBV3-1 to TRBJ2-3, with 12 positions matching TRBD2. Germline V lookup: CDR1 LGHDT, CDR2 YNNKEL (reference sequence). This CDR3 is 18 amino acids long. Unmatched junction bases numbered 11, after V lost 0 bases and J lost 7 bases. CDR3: CASSQEGLAGGFTNTQYF. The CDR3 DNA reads TGTGCCAGCAGCCAAGAGGGCCTAGCGGGGGGGTTCACGAATACGCAGTATTTT.

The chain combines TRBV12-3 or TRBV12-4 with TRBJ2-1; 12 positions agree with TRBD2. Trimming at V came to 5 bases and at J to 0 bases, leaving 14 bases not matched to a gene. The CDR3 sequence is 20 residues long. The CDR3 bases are TGTGCCAGCAGTCCACCCTCCGGGACTAGCGGGTTGAGCTCCTACAATGAGCAGTTCTTC. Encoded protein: CASSPPSGTSGLSSYNEQFF.

CDR3 region: CASSLFRDPYNEQFF. DNA for the CDR3: TGTGCCAGCAGCTTATTTAGGGACCCCTACAATGAGCAGTTCTTC. This sequence joins TRBV7-9 and TRBJ2-1, with D tentatively TRBD1 or TRBD2 (5 bases each). CDR1 SEHNR and CDR2 FQNEAQ come from the germline V gene (reference sequence). Trimming took 2 bases from V and 2 from J, leaving 10 bases between them. This CDR3 contains 15 residues.

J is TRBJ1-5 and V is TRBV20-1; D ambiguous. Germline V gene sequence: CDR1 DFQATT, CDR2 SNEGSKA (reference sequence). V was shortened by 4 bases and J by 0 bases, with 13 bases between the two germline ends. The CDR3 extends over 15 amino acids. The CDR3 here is CSAISTAYSNQPQHF. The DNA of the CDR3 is TGCAGTGCTATATCTACGGCATATAGCAATCAGCCCCAGCATTTT.

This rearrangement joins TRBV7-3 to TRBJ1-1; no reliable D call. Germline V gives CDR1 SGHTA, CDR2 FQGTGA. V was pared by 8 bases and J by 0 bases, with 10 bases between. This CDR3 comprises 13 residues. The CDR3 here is CASAADLNTEAFF. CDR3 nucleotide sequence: TGTGCCAGCGCAGCAGACTTGAACACTGAAGCTTTCTTT.

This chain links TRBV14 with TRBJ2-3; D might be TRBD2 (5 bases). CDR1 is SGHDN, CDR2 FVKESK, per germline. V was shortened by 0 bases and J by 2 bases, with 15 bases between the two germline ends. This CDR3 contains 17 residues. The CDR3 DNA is TGTGCCAGCAGCCAAGATCGCCGCGGGTCCTACACAGATACGCAGTATTTT. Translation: CASSQDRRGSYTDTQYF. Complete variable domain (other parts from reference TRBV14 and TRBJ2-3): EAGVTQFPSHSVIEKGQTVTLRCDPISGHDNLYWYRRVMGKEIKFLLHFVKESKQDESGMPNNRFLAERTGGTYSTLKVQPAELEDSGVYFCASSQDRRGSYTDTQYFGPGTRLTVL.

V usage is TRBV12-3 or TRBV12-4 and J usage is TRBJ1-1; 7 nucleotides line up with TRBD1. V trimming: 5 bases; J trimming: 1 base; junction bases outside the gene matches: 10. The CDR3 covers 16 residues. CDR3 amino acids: CASSLLIYRGNTEAFF. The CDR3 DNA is TGTGCCAGCAGTCTACTAATCTACAGGGGGAACACTGAAGCTTTCTTT.

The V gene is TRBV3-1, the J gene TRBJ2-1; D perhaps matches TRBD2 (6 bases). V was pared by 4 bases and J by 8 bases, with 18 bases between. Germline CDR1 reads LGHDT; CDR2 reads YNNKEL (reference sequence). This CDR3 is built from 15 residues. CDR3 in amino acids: CASSPRPGEEDEQFF. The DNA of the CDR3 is TGTGCCAGCAGCCCAAGACCGGGGGAAGAGGATGAGCAGTTCTTC.

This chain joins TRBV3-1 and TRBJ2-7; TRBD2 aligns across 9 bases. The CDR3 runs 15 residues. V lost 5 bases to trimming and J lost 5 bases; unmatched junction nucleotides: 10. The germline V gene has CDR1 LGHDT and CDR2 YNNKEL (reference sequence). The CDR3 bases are TGTGCCAGCAGCTACGCGGGACTAGCAAGAAACGAGCAGTACTTC. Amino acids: CASSYAGLARNEQYF.

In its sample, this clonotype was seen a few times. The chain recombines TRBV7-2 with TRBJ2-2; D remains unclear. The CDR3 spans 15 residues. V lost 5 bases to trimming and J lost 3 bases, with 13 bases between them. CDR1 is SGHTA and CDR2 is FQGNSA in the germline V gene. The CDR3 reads CASSPTGLDTGELFF. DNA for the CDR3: TGTGCCAGCAGCCCAACCGGGCTAGACACCGGGGAGCTGTTTTTT.

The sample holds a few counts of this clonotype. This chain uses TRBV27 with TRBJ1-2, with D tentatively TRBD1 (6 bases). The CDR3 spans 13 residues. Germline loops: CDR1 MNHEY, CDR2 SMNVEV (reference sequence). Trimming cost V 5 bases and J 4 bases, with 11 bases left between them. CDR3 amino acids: CASSHRVGYGYTF. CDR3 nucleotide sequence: TGTGCCAGCAGTCACAGGGTCGGCTATGGCTACACCTTC.

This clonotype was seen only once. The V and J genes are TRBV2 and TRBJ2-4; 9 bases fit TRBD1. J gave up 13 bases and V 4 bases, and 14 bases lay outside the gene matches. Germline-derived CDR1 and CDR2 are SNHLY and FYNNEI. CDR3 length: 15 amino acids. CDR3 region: CASSVARGQGIEQYF. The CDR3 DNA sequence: TGTGCCAGCAGTGTGGCACGGGGACAGGGCATTGAGCAGTACTTC. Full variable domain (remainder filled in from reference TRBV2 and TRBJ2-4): EPEVTQTPSHQVTQMGQEVILRCVPISNHLYFYWYRQILGQKVEFLVSFYNNEISEKSEIFDDQFSVERPDGSNFTLKIRSTKLEDSAMYFCASSVARGQGIEQYFGAGTRLSVL.

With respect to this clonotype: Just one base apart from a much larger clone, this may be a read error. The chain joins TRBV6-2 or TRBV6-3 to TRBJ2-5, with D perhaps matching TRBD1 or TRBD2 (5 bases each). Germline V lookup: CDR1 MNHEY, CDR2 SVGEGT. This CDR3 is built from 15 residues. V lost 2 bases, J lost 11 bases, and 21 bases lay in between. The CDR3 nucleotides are TGTGCCAGCAGTTACCTGGGACCCCCGTACAATGAGCAGTACTTC. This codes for CASSYLGPPYNEQYF.

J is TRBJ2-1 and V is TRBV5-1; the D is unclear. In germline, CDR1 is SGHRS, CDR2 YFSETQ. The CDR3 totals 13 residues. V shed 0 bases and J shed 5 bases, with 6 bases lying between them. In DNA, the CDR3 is TGCGCCAGCAGCTTGGATGCCGACAATGAGCAGTTCTTC. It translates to CASSLDADNEQFF.